This passage covers 4 T cell receptor beta chains from one sample sequenced in a study of cytomegalovirus exposure and HLA in healthy donors. The study ran its PCR with 60 Vbeta and 13 Jbeta primers. Libraries were prepared by immunoSEQ multiplex PCR; TCRdb keeps only in-frame clonotypes and omits some of them. The table has about 130,000 clones, around 77% seen once. The sample taken for sequencing was PBMCs. These receptor sequences come from a male donor in good health and CMV-seropositive.

This rearrangement joins TRBV11-3 to TRBJ2-7; D is unresolved. V was cut by 5 bases and J by 5 bases, with 13 bases left in between. CDR1 and CDR2 from the germline V gene are SGHNT and YENEEA. CDR3 length equals 13 residues. In nucleotides, the CDR3 is TGTGCCAGCAGCCCCGGTCCCGCCCACGAGCAGTACTTC. Translating gives CASSPGPAHEQYF. The full variable domain, its missing parts supplied by reference TRBV11-3 and TRBJ2-7, is EAGVVQSPRYKIIEKKQPVAFWCNPISGHNTLYWYLQNLGQGPELLIRYENEEAVDDSQLPKDRFSAERLKGVDSTLKIQPAELGDSAVYLCASSPGPAHEQYFGPGTRLTVT.

This clone occurred a few times. The J gene is TRBJ2-7, the V gene TRBV14; 8 nucleotides line up with TRBD2. Trimming cost V 0 bases and J 0 bases; bases outside gene matches: 4. Germline loops: CDR1 SGHDN, CDR2 FVKESK. The CDR3 loop spans 16 amino acids. CDR3 sequence: CASSQDRGGPSYEQYF. The CDR3 DNA sequence: TGTGCCAGCAGCCAAGATCGGGGGGGGCCCTCCTACGAGCAGTACTTC.

This clone was seen only once. V is TRBV5-1 and J is TRBJ1-1, with a weak D call TRBD1 (5 bases). This CDR3 is built from 14 residues. Germline V CDR1 and CDR2: SGHRS, YFSETQ. V was shortened by 0 bases and J by 1 base, with 7 bases between the two germline ends. The CDR3 nucleotides read TGCGCCAGCAGCTTGGCGGGGGGGAACACTGAAGCTTTCTTT. Encoded protein: CASSLAGGNTEAFF.

The V call is TRBV5-1, the J call TRBJ2-3; 9 nucleotides align to TRBD2. This CDR3 is built from 17 residues. Trimming cost V 0 bases and J 4 bases; bases outside gene matches: 9. CDR1 is SGHRS, CDR2 YFSETQ, per germline. This CDR3 is CASSLALIAGVSDTQYF. CDR3 bases: TGCGCCAGCAGCTTGGCCCTAATAGCGGGAGTTTCAGATACGCAGTATTTT.